The 7 T cell receptor beta chains below come from one sample, sequenced in a study of HIV-infected children after antiretroviral therapy interruption. Indicated treatment: PENTA 11 planned treatment interruption arm or continuous ART arm. RNA-based 3' RACE libraries used unique molecular identifiers. One entry per CDR3 protein results from TCRdb running MiXCR on the 3' RACE reads. Of about 89,000 distinct CDR3 sequences in the sample, 6.9% were seen once. The specimen was CD45RA+ CD4+ T cells from PBMCs, pooled from several time points, collected from a donor given antiretroviral therapy, either interrupted or continuous. Subset: naive CD4+ CD45RA+ CD45RO- T cells. These receptor sequences come from a pool of human donors with HIV.

This clonotype came up a few times. CDR3 protein: CASSLRTGADEQYF. The CDR3, as DNA: TGCGCCAGCAGCCTTCGGACAGGAGCCGACGAGCAGTACTTC. J is TRBJ2-7 and V is TRBV5-1, with 7 bases lining up with TRBD1. Germline assignment: CDR1 SGHRS and CDR2 YFSETQ. Trimming removed 4 bases from V and 5 bases from J; junction bases left unmatched: 9. This CDR3 contains 14 residues.

This clonotype was seen at least ten times. This chain joins TRBV4-2 and TRBJ2-7, with 12 bases matching TRBD2. V shed 4 bases, J shed 3 bases, and the junction held 7 bases outside the gene matches. The CDR3 sequence is 16 residues long. CDR1 LGHNA and CDR2 YNFKEQ come from the germline V gene. CDR3 bases: TGTGCCAGCAGCCGCTCCGGACTAGCGGGGTTCTACGAGCAGTACTTC. It is translated as CASSRSGLAGFYEQYF.

This clonotype was seen many times. CDR3 loop: CASSFTSLDTQYF. The DNA of the CDR3 is TGTGCCAGCAGCTTTACCAGTTTGGATACGCAGTATTTT. The rearrangement links TRBV7-9 to TRBJ2-3, with D unresolved. Trimming removed 3 bases at V and 6 bases at J, with 10 bases between. CDR3 length: 13 residues. The germline V gene has CDR1 SEHNR and CDR2 FQNEAQ (reference sequence).

This CDR3 reads CASSLDGGAGELFF. CDR3 bases: TGTGCCAGCAGCTTAGATGGCGGGGCCGGGGAGCTGTTTTTT. The chain has TRBV11-2 and TRBJ2-2; D may be TRBD2 (6 bases). With 0 bases removed from V and 6 bases from J, the gap between germline ends came to 8 bases. CDR1 SGHAT and CDR2 FQNNGV come from the germline V gene. The length of the CDR3 is 14 residues.

This clonotype was observed many times. The chain recombines TRBV2 with TRBJ1-5; D might be TRBD1 (5 bases). Germline V gene sequence: CDR1 SNHLY, CDR2 FYNNEI. Trimming removed 6 bases from V and 2 bases from J, with 14 bases in between. This CDR3 has 15 residues. The CDR3 sequence: CASSVGASGNQPQHF. For the CDR3, the DNA is TGTGCCAGCAGCGTCGGGGCTTCGGGCAATCAGCCCCAGCATTTT.

There are a few counts of this clonotype. CDR3 loop: CASSQIQGKTNYGYTF. In DNA, the CDR3 is TGCGCCAGCAGTCAAATACAGGGCAAAACTAACTATGGCTACACCTTC. The J gene is TRBJ1-2, the V gene TRBV23-1; TRBD1 might be the D (6 bases). TRBV23-1 is an open reading frame, and its role is uncertain. CDR3 size: 16 residues. Trimming removed 2 bases at V and 0 bases at J, with 13 bases between.

This clonotype occurred a few times. The chain carries TRBV21-1 and TRBJ1-6. TRBV21-1 is recorded as a pseudogene. This CDR3 region has 18 residues. CDR3 sequence (DNA): TGTGCCAGCAGCAAAGCAGGGAGTCAAGAAACCAGTGGCTCTAGGTTGACCTTT. It codes for CASSKAGSQETSGSRLTF.